This T cell receptor beta chain derives from a study of blood T cell repertoires in COVID-19. Study at large: Whether acute or convalescent, the COVID-19 samples came from the United States, Italy and Spain. Sources were T cells, B-cell-depleted T cells, or PBMCs; the material itself was cDNA or gDNA.

V dropped 5 bases and J dropped 7; count of bases not matched to a gene: 17. Per the germline V gene, CDR1 is SGHVS and CDR2 is FNYEAQ. This CDR3 contains 16 residues. As processed by the authors: Nucleated cell counts were estimated from reference gene primer amplification. Produced via immunoSEQ multiplex PCR; TCRdb's table is partial and in-frame only. Clonal size and the V and J genes are those of that table, whereas D and trimming came from the DNA. Counted here are about 58,000 clones, under 90% occurring once; the ten biggest clones make up approximately 4.5%. The sequence was collected from a man in his forties with active COVID-19. Sequencing was carried out using peripheral blood. The rearrangement uses TRBV7-6 and TRBJ2-7; 7 nucleotides align to TRBD2. In DNA form, the CDR3 reads TGTGCCAGCAGCCTGCTACCGGGACTACCCGTTTCGGAGCAGTACTTC. This sequence encodes CASSLLPGLPVSEQYF.